This TCR beta chain was retrieved from a study of cytomegalovirus exposure and HLA in healthy donors (dated by TCRdb to 2015 to 2018). At the level of the whole study: An earlier analysis of 587 of the donors reported 276 Gb of sequence data and around 110 million unique TCR beta sequences obtained from about 180 million T cells. About 330 gigabases of sequencing data and approximately 92 million unique TCR sequences made up an early release that covered over 550 HLA-typed donors. Of the roughly 400 genotyped donors, roughly 76% were placed in the genetic ancestry cluster associated with self-reported Caucasian donors. The aim of the study was to test whether cataloging public T cell receptors could identify signatures of past pathogen exposure. The T cell repertoires of several hundred subjects were profiled by immunosequencing and related to cytomegalovirus serostatus. In addition to the first cohort of 650 to 800 subjects, a separate validation cohort of around 110 different subjects was used. To predict cytomegalovirus infection status, the study combined high-throughput TCR immunosequencing, statistical association of individual TCRs with disease status, and machine learning. In a later analysis, previously published TCR beta repertoires from roughly 710 donors were re-analyzed and high-resolution HLA genotyping was added so that TCR occurrence patterns could be studied. The later analysis used no new phenotypic data to find candidate immune exposures, relying instead on TCR beta sequences and their occurrence across donors. To decide whether each TCR beta V gene segment behaved as functional or pseudogenic, an earlier analysis of some 580 of the donors relied on high-throughput TCR beta sequencing. Donor age, sex, ethnicity and CMV serostatus were collected together with the repertoire data. Genome-wide SNP genotypes for about three fifths of the roughly 670 donors were used in a later genetic analysis, which treated that subset as a discovery cohort. Every discovery cohort repertoire had been produced on one sequencing platform. Class I and class II HLA loci were covered by the typing at four-digit resolution. Typing coverage varied by locus: about 620-630 donors for A, B, C, DRB1 and DQB1; approximately 560 for DQA1; 606 for DPA1; 450 to 480 for DPB1. Several DR-DQ haplotypes were treated as single units for association and clustering because of strong linkage in the cohort. Among roughly 400 genotyped donors of the cohort, an average of approximately 230,000 unique TCR beta nucleotide sequences were sequenced per donor, about a sixth of them non-productive.

Summary of the overall study and its limitations: A further reported finding was that TCR beta sequences accurately predicted the HLA-A and HLA-B alleles for most subjects in the first cohort. In both the original and validation cohorts, the classifier was reported to diagnose cytomegalovirus status with high specificity and sensitivity. In a later analysis, TCR association rates were found to vary across HLA loci, with the most associated TCRs seen for DRB1 alleles and the fewest for HLA-C alleles. Roughly 15 rarely observed V segments, including chromosome 9 orphons, were excluded from the earlier analysis of about 600 of the donors because counts were too low. Linkage disequilibrium might explain the correlated functional status among segregating V segments, but an unknown experimental factor could not be excluded. The presence/absence analyses assumed that sequencing depth was roughly uniform across donors, and that assumption may not be true. Three of the identified cytomegalovirus-associated TCR beta chains were confirmed in vitro to be specific for cytomegalovirus antigens. When HLA alleles, especially DR and DQ, strongly co-occurred, attributing TCR associations to individual alleles was difficult. The study gave a list of under 200 TCR beta chains associated with cytomegalovirus. In a later analysis, 16,951 TCR beta sequences were associated with specific HLA alleles at a false discovery rate of 0.05. A cluster of highly shared sequence variants was judged likely to represent a technical artifact of the sequencing pipeline. A later genetic analysis associated a missense DCLRE1C variant with V-gene and J-gene trimming of TCR beta chains, and an independent cohort replicated the association. Because HLA typing was missing for some donors at each locus, association tests included only the typed subset. A later analysis found that most CMV-associated TCR beta chains appeared HLA-restricted, with HLA associations seemingly driven largely by CMV exposure. This cohort had only TCR beta chains sequenced, and the lack of alpha or paired-chain data limited which features could be detected. In an earlier analysis of around 600 of the donors, most TCR beta V segments appeared in productive rearrangements about 87% or about 30% of the time, broadly matching IMGT annotations. Some IMGT-functional V segments, including TRBV6-2 and TRBV6-3, could not be told apart with the 87-base-pair reads, so those segments were excluded. It was suggested by the authors that the approach could potentially be generalized to other disease states and immunological phenotypes. A later analysis reported that several top co-occurrence clusters appeared linked to parvovirus B19, influenza, CMV and Epstein-Barr virus. In a later genetic analysis, fewer N-insertions in productive TCRs were reported among donors in an Asian-associated ancestry cluster than the approximately 710-donor mean. In a later analysis, HLA-associated TCR beta chains showed more clonal expansion and lower generation probabilities than non-associated chains that were equally common. While some public TCRs were present in many individuals, most TCR sequences turned up only very rarely across donors. CMV serostatus was the only immune exposure information available for the cohort.

The CDR3 holds 14 amino acids from the cysteine to the phenylalanine. Only the CDR3 part of the read is kept: 42 bases, read in frame from the first base. Per the germline V gene (reference sequence), MNHEY is the CDR1 and SMNVEV is the CDR2. The junction shows trimming of 2 bases on V and 4 bases on J, plus 11 bases between the germline ends. The cohort consisted of 666 healthy bone marrow donors. At the time of sampling, every cohort member was nominally healthy, though immune exposures that went unrecorded were likely present. The donor tested CMV seropositive, placing the donor among the roughly 300 seropositive members of the cohort. Every donor gave a peripheral blood sample, and the peripheral blood mononuclear cells from that sample were used for TCR beta sequencing. Genomic DNA extraction from the blood cell samples was performed with the Qiagen DNeasy Blood Extraction Kit. The library was built by means of the immunoSEQ multiplex PCR assay. For the multiplex PCR, a mixture combining 60 forward primers for TCR Vbeta segments and 13 reverse primers for TCR Jbeta segments was used. The CDR3 region of rearranged TCR beta genes was amplified from genomic DNA by a multiplex PCR assay. The amplified TCR beta libraries were sequenced on the Illumina HiSeq System as 87-base-pair reads. The published analysis was carried out like this. A later analysis tallied around 82 million unique TCR beta chains across the approximately 670 repertoires, and approximately 9.9 million of those chains were shared by two or more donors. To remove PCR and sequencing errors, raw reads were error-corrected and collapsed into unique sequences using a nearest-neighbor algorithm that merged closely related sequences. Alignment of CDR3 sequences to IMGT reference sequences was used to assign V, D and J gene segments. Each retained sequence needed at least a six-nucleotide match to both a V gene segment and a J gene segment. A rearrangement was called productive if the CDR3 had no stop codons and remained in frame with V and J, and every other rearrangement was called non-productive. CDR3 was defined according to IMGT convention as the region running from the second conserved V-encoded cysteine to the conserved J-encoded phenylalanine. In an earlier analysis of roughly 580 of the donors, sequences lacking an unambiguous match to a single V gene segment were excluded. In an earlier analysis of 587 of the donors, a V segment was called functional when productive rearrangements were above 56.7%, and segregating when the standard deviation between donors exceeded 5%. A statistical classification framework was built to diagnose cytomegalovirus status from the catalog of TCR beta chain sequences. In a later analysis, TCR nucleotide sequences were compared against IMGT/GENE-DB human TR gene sequences so that V and J genes could be assigned. A later analysis assigned CDR3 sequences and most-parsimonious VDJ recombination scenarios with the TCRdist pipeline. A later analysis defined each TCR beta chain by its CDR3 amino acid sequence plus V-gene family, and excluded reads lacking a unique V-gene family. In a later analysis, 450 to 600 highly shared, low-generation-probability nucleotide sequences were removed to address suspected cross-contamination and a sequencing artifact. For each public chain, a later analysis derived a clonal expansion index from normalized ranks of inferred template counts within each repertoire. A later analysis computed generation probabilities with a VDJ recombination model fitted to out-of-frame rearrangements, and checked the results against IGoR. Hypergeometric tests were used in a later analysis to score TCR-TCR, TCR-HLA and TCR-CMV co-occurrence, with a repertoire-size bias correction applied to the TCR pairs. A later analysis estimated false discovery rates by permuting HLA or CMV assignments 20 times. In a later analysis, co-occurring TCRs were grouped using DBSCAN, and TCRdist sequence similarity was added for clustering within HLA-allele-positive subsets. Repertoires with fewer than 30,000 or more than 120,000 public chains, plus five repertoires with anomalous nucleotide sharing, were excluded from co-occurrence clustering. The clones in this table, taken by TCRdb from immuneACCESS, are in-frame only. Not every clone is retained; where verified, under half of the shortfall comes from an unresolved V gene, and the cause of the rest is unknown. The DNA was the basis for D and trimming; V, J and clone size are from that table. For this sample, the table gives 100,000 to 150,000 clones. Together, the top ten hold about 1.5% of the sample.

About this clone: Its antigen is not yet known.

This sequence originates from a woman aged 40 to 50 in good health and CMV-seropositive. The specimen sequenced was PBMCs. The sequence is built from TRBV27 and TRBJ1-2, with the D segment identity uncertain. The CDR3 corresponds to CASSLRRSSYGYTF. The DNA reads as follows: TGTGCCAGCAGTTTACGGCGGTCCAGCTATGGCTACACCTTC.